This T cell receptor beta chain originates from a study of shared T cell receptors in the human thymus. The CDR3 sequence is 16 residues long. J lost 7 bases, V lost 1 base, and 12 bases had no gene match. Germline V lookup: CDR1 SGHTA, CDR2 FQGNSA. Generated by immunoSEQ multiplex PCR, the TCRdb table keeps only in-frame clones and is missing some. The sample yields 500,000 to 550,000 clones, 75% to 80% seen once. The same data also contributed to another study, on human thymus T cells. That work adds: Corrective surgery for congenital heart defects was being performed on the healthy Finnish infants who served as donors. The source of the thymus tissue was resections taken during corrective heart surgery.

The TCR sequence derives from a boy under three years old with a congenital heart defect. The sequenced sample consisted of thymocytes. The chain links TRBV7-2 to TRBJ2-5; 7 nucleotides align to TRBD1. The CDR3 reads CASSLVGVPTGVTQYF. The CDR3 region has the DNA TGTGCCAGCAGCTTAGTGGGAGTCCCAACAGGGGTGACCCAGTACTTC.